The next 19 T cell receptor beta chains were all read from a single sample in a study of OX40 agonist ivuxolimab in advanced cancers. TCRdb's table, derived via immunoSEQ multiplex PCR, lists solely in-frame clones and lacks some. The sample carries more than 45,000 clones, roughly 80% recorded once. The starting material was CD4+ or CD8+ T cells sorted from blood, obtained in a trial of the OX40 agonist ivuxolimab. The receptors come from an adult with an advanced solid tumor such as melanoma, head and neck, liver or kidney cancer.

The CDR3 DNA reads as TGTGCCAGCAGCCAAATGAGCGACAGGGGACTCAATCAGCCCCAGCATTTT. Protein: CASSQMSDRGLNQPQHF. V gene TRBV7-3 combines with J gene TRBJ1-5; TRBD1 agrees at 8 bases. The CDR3 has 17 residues. The V segment lost 5 bases and the J segment 3 bases; nucleotides outside the gene matches: 12. Looked up from germline, CDR1 is SGHTA and CDR2 is FQGTGA.

This chain links TRBV6-1 with TRBJ1-2; D possibly corresponds to TRBD1 (5 bases). Trimming took off 3 bases at V and 6 bases at J, with 8 bases between the two ends. CDR3 length: 12 amino acids. CDR1 is MNHNS, CDR2 SASEGT, per germline. CDR3 DNA sequence: TGTGCCAGCAGTGACGGGGGGGATGGCTACACCTTC. Encoded protein: CASSDGGDGYTF.

The chain uses TRBV18 and TRBJ1-1; 10 nucleotides agree with TRBD1. The CDR3 is 15 amino acids. Germline V gives CDR1 KGHSH, CDR2 LQKENI. The ends lost 5 bases at V and 6 bases at J; junction bases unmatched: 9. CDR3 DNA sequence: TGTGCCAGCTCAGGATTTCCGGGACAGGGGTCTGAAGCTTTCTTT. This codes for CASSGFPGQGSEAFF.

The chain recombines TRBV5-1 with TRBJ1-1, with D tentatively TRBD1 (6 bases). Trimming stripped 6 bases from V and 4 bases from J, with 25 bases between. CDR3 length: 17 amino acids. Per germline, CDR1 SGHRS and CDR2 YFSETQ. CDR3 sequence: CASKPPGGGGSGTEAFF. In DNA, the CDR3 is TGCGCCAGCAAACCCCCCGGGGGAGGGGGTAGTGGCACTGAAGCTTTCTTT. Full variable domain (remainder filled in from reference TRBV5-1 and TRBJ1-1): KAGVTQTPRYLIKTRGQQVTLSCSPISGHRSVSWYQQTPGQGLQFLFEYFSETQRNKGNFPGRFSGRQFSNSRSEMNVSTLELGDSALYLCASKPPGGGGSGTEAFFGQGTRLTVV.

The V gene is TRBV2, the J gene TRBJ1-2, with 7 nucleotides matching TRBD1. V was clipped by 6 bases and J by 6 bases; unmatched bases: 13. The CDR3 totals 15 residues. CDR1 SNHLY and CDR2 FYNNEI come from the germline V gene. CDR3 region: CASRDLSWTGHGYTF. The CDR3 DNA is TGTGCCAGCAGAGATCTAAGTTGGACAGGACATGGCTACACCTTC. Based on the CDR3 plus reference TRBV2 and TRBJ1-2, the full variable domain is EPEVTQTPSHQVTQMGQEVILRCVPISNHLYFYWYRQILGQKVEFLVSFYNNEISEKSEIFDDQFSVERPDGSNFTLKIRSTKLEDSAMYFCASRDLSWTGHGYTFGSGTRLTVV.

This sequence joins TRBV5-1 and TRBJ2-7; possibly TRBD2 for D (5 bases). Per germline, CDR1 SGHRS and CDR2 YFSETQ. The CDR3 extends over 12 amino acids. V lost 4 bases to trimming and J lost 0 bases, with 5 bases between them. CDR3 coding DNA: TGCGCCAGCAGCGGGAGCTCCTACGAGCAGTACTTC. It encodes CASSGSSYEQYF.

This clone was found a few times. This rearrangement joins TRBV2 to TRBJ1-2; 7 positions match TRBD1. The V gene's germline CDR1 is SNHLY and CDR2 FYNNEI. Unmatched junction bases numbered 4, after V lost 4 bases and J lost 2 bases. The CDR3 is 14 residues long. The DNA of the CDR3 is TGTGCCAGCAGTGTTTTACAGGGGAACTATGGCTACACCTTC. Protein sequence: CASSVLQGNYGYTF.

The chain links TRBV29-1 to TRBJ2-5; D not resolved. The V end lost 4 bases, the J end lost 1 base, and 13 bases lay between the germline ends. The CDR3 spans 14 residues. Germline lookup yields CDR1 SQVTM and CDR2 ANQGSEA. This CDR3 reads CSVGPTTLQETQYF. The CDR3 coding sequence is TGCAGCGTTGGCCCAACTACTCTCCAAGAGACCCAGTACTTC.

The CDR3 DNA sequence: TGTGCCAGCTCACCCGGGACACACAATGAGCAGTTCTTC. Translating it yields CASSPGTHNEQFF. The V gene is TRBV18, the J gene TRBJ2-1; perhaps TRBD1 as D (6 bases). Deletions cut 3 bases from V and 5 bases from J, with 8 bases between. This CDR3 is built from 13 residues. Looked up from germline, CDR1 is KGHSH and CDR2 is LQKENI.

This sequence joins TRBV30 and TRBJ1-2; 8 positions agree with TRBD1. The CDR3 consists of 14 residues. J lost 4 bases, V lost 3 bases, and 7 bases had no gene match. CDR1 is GTSNPN, CDR2 SVGIG, per germline (reference sequence). The chain's CDR3 is CAWRATGARYGYTF. CDR3 in DNA: TGTGCCTGGAGGGCGACAGGGGCGCGCTATGGCTACACCTTC.

This rearrangement joins TRBV11-2 to TRBJ1-1; D is uncertain. This CDR3 is 12 amino acids long. The germline gives CDR1 SGHAT, CDR2 FQNNGV. Trimming stripped 5 bases from V and 0 bases from J, with 4 bases between. This CDR3 reads CASSLMNTEAFF. The CDR3, as DNA: TGTGCCAGCAGCCTCATGAACACTGAAGCTTTCTTT.

The rearrangement uses TRBV19 and TRBJ2-3; TRBD2 is a possible D gene (5 bases). The CDR3 length is 15 residues. V lost 7 bases to trimming and J lost 0 bases, with 14 bases between them. The germline V gene encodes CDR1 LNHDA and CDR2 SQIVND (reference sequence). The CDR3 DNA sequence: TGTGCCAGTACCCCACTAGGTCACAGCACAGATACGCAGTATTTT. As protein: CASTPLGHSTDTQYF.

This chain links TRBV19 with TRBJ2-1; tentatively, D is TRBD1 (6 bases). Deletions cut 6 bases from V and 1 base from J, with 13 bases between. CDR3 length: 15 amino acids. Germline lookup yields CDR1 LNHDA and CDR2 SQIVND (reference sequence). The CDR3 loop is CASSLQGTSYNEQFF. Here the CDR3 DNA reads TGTGCCAGTAGCCTCCAGGGGACATCCTACAATGAGCAGTTCTTC.

The chain recombines TRBV7-9 with TRBJ2-5; 12 bases are a match to TRBD2. CDR3 length: 16 amino acids. V shed 1 base and J 6 bases; nucleotides not matched to a gene: 6. Germline V CDR1 and CDR2: SEHNR, FQNEAQ (reference sequence). The CDR3: CASSLVGLAGIKTQYF. The CDR3 DNA is TGTGCCAGCAGCTTAGTTGGACTAGCGGGAATTAAGACCCAGTACTTC.

The rearrangement joins TRBV18 to TRBJ1-5; 8 positions agree with TRBD1. Per the germline V gene, CDR1 is KGHSH and CDR2 is LQKENI. With 5 bases clipped from V and 6 bases from J, the junction kept 9 bases outside the gene matches. The CDR3 contains 15 residues. CDR3 region: CASSAGQVSTQPQHF. The DNA for the CDR3 is TGTGCCAGCTCAGCGGGACAGGTTTCCACTCAGCCCCAGCATTTT.

The chain has TRBV19 and TRBJ2-7; 8 positions agree with TRBD1. V was clipped by 6 bases and J by 0 bases; unmatched bases: 7. Per the germline V gene, CDR1 is LNHDA and CDR2 is SQIVND (reference sequence). The CDR3 covers 15 residues. CDR3 sequence reads: CASSADRESSYEQYF. DNA for the CDR3: TGTGCCAGTAGCGCGGACAGGGAAAGCTCCTACGAGCAGTACTTC.

In this sample, this clone turned up a few times. The rearrangement links TRBV28 to TRBJ1-4; possibly TRBD1 for D (5 bases). V shed 6 bases and J shed 0 bases, with 14 bases lying between them. The V gene's germline CDR1 is MDHEN and CDR2 SYDVKM. The length of the CDR3 is 16 residues. This CDR3 reads CASRQPDTSTNEKLFF. CDR3 sequence (DNA): TGTGCCAGCAGGCAACCGGACACCTCAACTAATGAAAAACTGTTTTTT.

This clone was seen a single time. The gene calls are TRBV10-3 and TRBJ1-5; D unclear. CDR3 length equals 12 residues. CDR1 and CDR2 from the germline V gene are ENHRY and SYGVKD. V was clipped by 2 bases and J by 4 bases, with 3 bases between them. CDR3 loop: CAISEGNQPQHF. CDR3 coding DNA: TGTGCCATCAGTGAGGGAAATCAGCCCCAGCATTTT.

The gene calls are TRBV25-1 and TRBJ1-4; D not resolved. The CDR3 extends over 17 amino acids. Germline V lookup: CDR1 MGHDK, CDR2 SYGVNS. V lost 1 base, J lost 5 bases, and 17 bases lay in between. CDR3 sequence (DNA): TGTGCCAGCAGTGAATTTAAATCAGCTCGACTAAATGAAAAACTGTTTTTT. This codes for CASSEFKSARLNEKLFF.